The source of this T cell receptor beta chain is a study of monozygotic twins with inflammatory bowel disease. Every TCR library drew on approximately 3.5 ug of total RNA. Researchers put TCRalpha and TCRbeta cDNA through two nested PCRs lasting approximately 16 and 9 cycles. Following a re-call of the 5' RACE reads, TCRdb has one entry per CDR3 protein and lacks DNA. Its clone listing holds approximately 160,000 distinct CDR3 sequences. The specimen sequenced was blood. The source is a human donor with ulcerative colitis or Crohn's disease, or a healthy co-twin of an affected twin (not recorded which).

This CDR3 reads CASSHLPLRAGYEQYF. This sequence joins TRBV28 and TRBJ2-7; TCRdb lists TRBD2, though no DNA is available to test this call. CDR1 is MDHEN, CDR2 SYDVKM, per germline. This CDR3 comprises 16 residues.